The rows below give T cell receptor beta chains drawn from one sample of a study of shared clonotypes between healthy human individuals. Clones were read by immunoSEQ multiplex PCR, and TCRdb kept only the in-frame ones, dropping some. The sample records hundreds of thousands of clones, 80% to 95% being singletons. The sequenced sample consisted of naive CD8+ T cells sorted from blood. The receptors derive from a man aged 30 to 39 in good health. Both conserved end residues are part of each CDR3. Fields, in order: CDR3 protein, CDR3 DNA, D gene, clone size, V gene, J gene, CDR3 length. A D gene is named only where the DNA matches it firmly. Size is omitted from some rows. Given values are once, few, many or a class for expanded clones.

CDR3 protein: CSVNDDAYEQYF
CDR3 DNA: TGCAGCGTGAACGATGACGCTTACGAGCAGTACTTC
D gene: -
clone size: -
V gene: TRBV29-1
J gene: TRBJ2-7
CDR3 length: 12

CDR3 protein: CASSRGEQYF
CDR3 DNA: TGTGCCAGCAGTAGGGGGGAGCAGTACTTC
D gene: -
clone size: -
V gene: TRBV28
J gene: TRBJ2-7
CDR3 length: 10

CDR3 protein: CASSGDTGELFF
CDR3 DNA: TGTGCCAGCAGCGGAGACACCGGGGAGCTGTTTTTT
D gene: -
clone size: -
V gene: TRBV9
J gene: TRBJ2-2
CDR3 length: 12

CDR3 protein: CASSFVGSYEQYF
CDR3 DNA: TGTGCCAGCAGTTTTGTGGGCTCCTACGAGCAGTACTTC
D gene: -
clone size: -
V gene: TRBV27
J gene: TRBJ2-7
CDR3 length: 13

CDR3 protein: CASSQVSTGPKNIQYF
CDR3 DNA: TGCGCCAGCAGCCAAGTTTCCACGGGACCAAAAAACATTCAGTACTTC
D gene: -
clone size: -
V gene: TRBV4-1
J gene: TRBJ2-4
CDR3 length: 16

CDR3 protein: CASSLGVETSGAYNEQFF
CDR3 DNA: TGCGCCAGCAGCTTGGGTGTAGAGACTAGCGGGGCTTACAATGAGCAGTTCTTC
D gene: TRBD2
clone size: -
V gene: TRBV5-1
J gene: TRBJ2-1
CDR3 length: 18

CDR3 protein: CAWSVGTVSNQPQHF
CDR3 DNA: TGTGCCTGGAGTGTAGGCACGGTAAGCAATCAGCCCCAGCATTTT
D gene: -
clone size: -
V gene: TRBV30
J gene: TRBJ1-5
CDR3 length: 15

CDR3 protein: CASSPSGSVGDTQYF
CDR3 DNA: TGTGCCAGCAGCCCTAGCGGGAGCGTAGGAGATACGCAGTATTTT
D gene: TRBD2
clone size: -
V gene: TRBV13
J gene: TRBJ2-3
CDR3 length: 15

CDR3 protein: CASSLTTPYEQYF
CDR3 DNA: TGTGCCAGCAGCTTGACCACTCCCTACGAGCAGTACTTC
D gene: -
clone size: -
V gene: TRBV11-2
J gene: TRBJ2-7
CDR3 length: 13

CDR3 protein: CASSSSGNEQFF
CDR3 DNA: TGTGCCAGCTCAAGTTCCGGGAATGAGCAGTTCTTC
D gene: -
clone size: -
V gene: TRBV7-9
J gene: TRBJ2-1
CDR3 length: 12

CDR3 protein: CASTFTGSKNIQYF
CDR3 DNA: TGTGCCAGCACCTTTACAGGGTCCAAAAACATTCAGTACTTC
D gene: -
clone size: once
V gene: TRBV27
J gene: TRBJ2-4
CDR3 length: 14

CDR3 protein: CASSYFASTDTQYF
CDR3 DNA: TGTGCCAGCAGTTACTTTGCTAGCACAGATACGCAGTATTTT
D gene: -
clone size: once
V gene: TRBV6-5
J gene: TRBJ2-3
CDR3 length: 14

CDR3 protein: CAWSFGTATDTQYF
CDR3 DNA: TGTGCCTGGAGTTTCGGGACAGCCACAGATACGCAGTATTTT
D gene: TRBD1
clone size: -
V gene: TRBV30
J gene: TRBJ2-3
CDR3 length: 14

CDR3 protein: CASSLRGGKQPQHF
CDR3 DNA: TGTGCCAGCAGTTTACGGGGAGGGAAGCAGCCCCAGCATTTT
D gene: -
clone size: -
V gene: TRBV27
J gene: TRBJ1-5
CDR3 length: 14

CDR3 protein: CASSPGQGTEAFF
CDR3 DNA: TGTGCCAGCAGTCCGGGACAGGGAACTGAAGCTTTCTTT
D gene: TRBD1
clone size: -
V gene: TRBV28
J gene: TRBJ1-1
CDR3 length: 13

CDR3 protein: CASSHSGQGDYEQYF
CDR3 DNA: TGCGCCAGCAGCCACTCAGGACAGGGGGATTACGAGCAGTACTTC
D gene: TRBD1
clone size: -
V gene: TRBV4-1
J gene: TRBJ2-7
CDR3 length: 15

CDR3 protein: CASSPRLASSSSYEQYF
CDR3 DNA: TGTGCCAGTAGTCCCCGGTTAGCGTCATCTAGCTCCTACGAGCAGTACTTC
D gene: -
clone size: -
V gene: TRBV19
J gene: TRBJ2-7
CDR3 length: 17

CDR3 protein: CASSTRDRGHDEQFF
CDR3 DNA: TGTGCCAGCAGCACCCGGGACAGGGGGCATGATGAGCAGTTCTTC
D gene: TRBD1
clone size: -
V gene: TRBV7-9
J gene: TRBJ2-1
CDR3 length: 15